One and the same sample provided the 28 T cell receptor beta chains below, sequenced in a study of a mutant IDH1 vaccine in newly diagnosed glioma. Profiled with immunoSEQ multiplex PCR; TCRdb holds only in-frame clones, not every one. The data show tens of thousands of clones, 80% seen once. These TCRs are of unknown antigen specificity. Documented time point: week 11, during vaccination. Vaccine doses each comprised 300 ug of mutant IDH1 20-mer peptide, with topical imiquimod. The sample was PBMCs, taken from a glioma patient whose treatment included an IDH1 peptide vaccine. These receptors all stem from a man aged 45-65 years with glioma.

The rearrangement links TRBV5-1 to TRBJ2-4; TRBD1 matches at 7 bases. The CDR3 covers 16 residues. Germline V gives CDR1 SGHRS, CDR2 YFSETQ. The trim removed 4 bases at V and 2 bases at J, leaving 9 bases unmatched. CDR3 sequence reads: CASSQGPTGSKNIQYF. DNA of the CDR3: TGCGCCAGCAGCCAAGGGCCGACAGGGTCCAAAAACATTCAGTACTTC.

The chain couples TRBV6-5 to TRBJ2-7; 7 bases are shared with TRBD2. Germline assignment: CDR1 MNHEY and CDR2 SVGAGI. V dropped 0 bases and J dropped 4; count of bases not matched to a gene: 6. This CDR3 is built from 15 residues. The CDR3 is CASSYSTGGRYEQYF. For the CDR3, the DNA is TGTGCCAGCAGTTACTCGACGGGAGGAAGATACGAGCAGTACTTC.

This rearrangement joins TRBV5-1 to TRBJ2-5; tentative D call: TRBD2 (5 bases). The CDR3 has 15 residues. Germline V gene data show CDR1 as SGHRS and CDR2 as YFSETQ. V lost 1 base, J lost 5 bases, and 15 bases lay in between. The CDR3 reads CASSLMNSREETQYF. The CDR3 DNA reads TGCGCCAGCAGCTTGATGAACTCTAGGGAGGAGACCCAGTACTTC.

The gene calls are TRBV4-1 and TRBJ2-7; 12 bases fit TRBD2. This CDR3 has 16 residues. V lost 1 base to trimming and J lost 7 bases; unmatched junction nucleotides: 8. Germline values: CDR1 MGHRA, CDR2 YSYEKL. CDR3 in DNA: TGCGCCAGCAGCCAAGTTCTAGCGGGAGGGCCGGAGGAGCAGTACTTC. Protein sequence: CASSQVLAGGPEEQYF.

The J gene is TRBJ1-1, the V gene TRBV18, with 7 nucleotides matching TRBD1. J was trimmed by 10 bases and V by 3 bases; bases with no gene match: 5. Germline V gives CDR1 KGHSH, CDR2 LQKENI. This CDR3 is 12 amino acids long. The CDR3 region is CASSPGQTRAFF. CDR3 sequence (DNA): TGTGCCAGCTCACCGGGACAGACTAGAGCTTTCTTT.

The V gene is TRBV7-9, the J gene TRBJ1-1; no clear D. The CDR3 contains 13 residues. V shed 1 base and J shed 5 bases, with 8 bases lying between them. Germline V CDR1 and CDR2: SEHNR, FQNEAQ (reference sequence). The CDR3 loop is CASSLERLTEAFF. CDR3 nucleotide sequence: TGTGCCAGCAGCTTAGAGAGGCTGACTGAAGCTTTCTTT.

V usage is TRBV27 and J usage is TRBJ2-7; 14 positions agree with TRBD2. The CDR3 is 15 amino acids. V shed 7 bases and J 4 bases; nucleotides not matched to a gene: 6. Germline CDR1 reads MNHEY; CDR2 reads SMNVEV (reference sequence). The CDR3 spells CASTEGTSGSYEQYF. CDR3 in DNA: TGTGCCAGCACCGAAGGGACTAGCGGGAGTTACGAGCAGTACTTC.

The chain links TRBV27 to TRBJ1-5; D is possibly TRBD1 (6 bases). The CDR3 loop spans 15 amino acids. The V end lost 6 bases, the J end lost 4 bases, and 16 bases lay between the germline ends. From germline, CDR1 is MNHEY and CDR2 SMNVEV (reference sequence). For the CDR3, the DNA is TGTGCCAGCAGCCCTATCGGGGGGCGGAATCAGCCCCAGCATTTT. Translating gives CASSPIGGRNQPQHF.

The CDR3 DNA sequence: TGTGCCAGTAGTATAGCGCCGGTAGAGCCCCAGCATTTT. Protein: CASSIAPVEPQHF. This chain links TRBV19 with TRBJ1-5; no definite D call. The germline V gene encodes CDR1 LNHDA and CDR2 SQIVND (reference sequence). The CDR3 runs 13 residues. The germline V and J ends were trimmed by 1 base and 8 bases, with 9 bases remaining between them.

As DNA, the CDR3 is TGCGCCAGCAGCTTGGGGGCTAGCGGGGGGGTGTACGAGCAGTACTTC. This translates into CASSLGASGGVYEQYF. The rearrangement uses TRBV5-1 and TRBJ2-7; TRBD2 agrees at 12 bases. CDR3 length: 16 residues. Germline loops: CDR1 SGHRS, CDR2 YFSETQ. The junction had 5 bases not matched to a gene; V was cut back by 0 bases and J by 4 bases.

CDR3 loop: CAISEQGYYGYTF. CDR3 coding DNA: TGTGCCATCAGTGAGCAGGGGTACTATGGCTACACCTTC. The chain couples TRBV10-3 to TRBJ1-2; TRBD1 is a possible D gene (6 bases). Trimming removed 2 bases at V and 3 bases at J, with 7 bases between. Germline CDR1 reads ENHRY; CDR2 reads SYGVKD. The CDR3 sequence is 13 residues long.

The chain carries TRBV6-1 and TRBJ2-3, with TRBD1 matching 8 bases. Germline V gene data show CDR1 as MNHNS and CDR2 as SASEGT. CDR3 length: 12 residues. V lost 7 bases to trimming and J lost 7 bases; unmatched junction nucleotides: 4. The CDR3 DNA reads TGTGCCAGCACTACAGGGGGAAATACGCAGTATTTT. Amino acid sequence: CASTTGGNTQYF.

This clone came up a few times. V is TRBV5-1 and J is TRBJ2-3; D call uncertain. This CDR3 has 11 residues. Germline lookup yields CDR1 SGHRS and CDR2 YFSETQ. V lost 0 bases, J lost 5 bases, and 1 base lay in between. The CDR3 nucleotides read TGCGCCAGCAGCTTGGGAGATACGCAGTATTTT. As protein: CASSLGDTQYF.

This chain links TRBV5-4 with TRBJ2-5; 7 nucleotides line up with TRBD2. Germline CDR1 and CDR2: SGHNT and YYREEE (reference sequence). CDR3 length: 18 amino acids. With V trimmed by 2 bases and J by 2 bases, 15 bases remained unmatched. CDR3 in DNA: TGTGCCAGCAGCTTAAACCCGACTTTAGCGGGCCTACAAGAGACCCAGTACTTC. Protein: CASSLNPTLAGLQETQYF.

The V gene is TRBV7-8, the J gene TRBJ1-5; D possibly corresponds to TRBD1 (5 bases). Between the trimmed V and J ends, which lost 5 bases and 0 bases, there was a span of 17 bases. This CDR3 is built from 17 residues. Germline CDR1 SGHVS, CDR2 FQNEAQ. The chain's CDR3 is CASSRVPGGLSNQPQHF. The CDR3, as DNA: TGTGCCAGCAGCCGAGTCCCCGGGGGACTTAGCAATCAGCCCCAGCATTTT.

V gene TRBV4-1 combines with J gene TRBJ2-2; the D is unclear. The CDR3 runs to 12 residues. V was trimmed by 4 bases and J by 6 bases, leaving 6 bases between them. Germline V gene data show CDR1 as MGHRA and CDR2 as YSYEKL. The CDR3 sequence is CASSPDAGELFF. CDR3 nucleotide sequence: TGCGCCAGCAGCCCCGATGCCGGGGAGCTGTTTTTT.

The chain recombines TRBV6-6 with TRBJ2-3, with D uncertain. Germline V gene data show CDR1 as MNHNY and CDR2 as SVGAGI (reference sequence). The CDR3 sequence is 12 residues long. V lost 5 bases, J lost 5 bases, and 8 bases lay in between. In nucleotides, the CDR3 is TGTGCCAGCAGTCGCCTAGTAGATACGCAGTATTTT. Amino acids: CASSRLVDTQYF.

This clone was seen once. V gene TRBV4-1 combines with J gene TRBJ2-7; 7 positions agree with TRBD2. Germline lookup yields CDR1 MGHRA and CDR2 YSYEKL. V shed 0 bases, J shed 3 bases, and the junction held 8 bases outside the gene matches. This CDR3 is built from 16 residues. CDR3 protein: CASSQELGRGVYEQYF. For the CDR3, the DNA is TGCGCCAGCAGCCAAGAATTAGGACGGGGGGTCTACGAGCAGTACTTC.

The CDR3: CASGETSSTDTQYF. The DNA of the CDR3 is TGTGCGAGCGGGGAGACTTCTAGCACAGATACGCAGTATTTT. The rearrangement links TRBV2 to TRBJ2-3, with 7 bases fitting TRBD2. This CDR3 spans 14 amino acids. CDR1 is SNHLY and CDR2 is FYNNEI in the germline V gene.

The sample holds one count of this clone. The chain combines TRBV7-8 with TRBJ1-2, with TRBD1 identical over 12 bases. There are 18 residues in the CDR3. Germline CDR1 SGHVS, CDR2 FQNEAQ. V shed 1 base and J 0 bases; nucleotides not matched to a gene: 6. The CDR3 bases are TGTGCCAGCAGCTTAGAGGGGACAGGGGGCGTAGCTAACTATGGCTACACCTTC. It translates to CASSLEGTGGVANYGYTF.

The chain couples TRBV6-5 to TRBJ2-7; perhaps D is TRBD1 or TRBD2 (5 bases each). V lost 6 bases to trimming and J lost 2 bases, with 11 bases between them. The germline V gene has CDR1 MNHEY and CDR2 SVGAGI. This CDR3 has 13 amino acids. This CDR3 is CASRGTGPYEQYF. In DNA form, the CDR3 reads TGTGCCAGCAGAGGGACGGGTCCCTACGAGCAGTACTTC.

V is TRBV2 and J is TRBJ2-3, with 8 bases aligning to TRBD1. V lost 5 bases, J lost 1 base, and 5 bases stayed unmatched. Per the germline V gene, CDR1 is SNHLY and CDR2 is FYNNEI. The CDR3 is made up of 15 amino acids. CDR3 DNA: TGTGCCAGCAGTCGAGACAGGGGCGGCACAGATACGCAGTATTTT. Translating it yields CASSRDRGGTDTQYF.

The rearrangement links TRBV6-6 to TRBJ2-5; 7 bases match TRBD1. Germline CDR1 MNHNY, CDR2 SVGAGI (reference sequence). CDR3 size: 11 residues. V lost 7 bases, J lost 5 bases, and 1 base stayed unmatched. The DNA of the CDR3 is TGTGCCAGCACCAGGGGGGAGACCCAGTACTTC. It is translated as CASTRGETQYF.

V usage is TRBV19 and J usage is TRBJ2-2, with TRBD2 matching 9 bases. The CDR3 is 15 residues long. CDR1 and CDR2 from the germline V gene are LNHDA and SQIVND (reference sequence). V trimming: 11 bases; J trimming: 7 bases; junction bases outside the gene matches: 14. CDR3 loop: CAAGRREGRVGELFF. The CDR3 nucleotides are TGTGCCGCCGGGCGGCGGGAGGGCCGGGTCGGGGAGCTGTTTTTT.

V usage is TRBV4-3 and J usage is TRBJ1-2, with 8 bases identical to TRBD1. There are 14 residues in the CDR3. The germline V gene encodes CDR1 LGHNA and CDR2 YSLEER. Trimming at V came to 0 bases and at J to 7 bases, leaving 4 bases not matched to a gene. The CDR3, as DNA: TGCGCCAGCAGCCAAGACAGGGGGCGAGGTGGCTACACCTTC. It specifies CASSQDRGRGGYTF.

The rearrangement joins TRBV19 to TRBJ1-5; TRBD1 agrees at 7 bases. Germline trimming cut 4 bases from V and 7 bases from J; bases unmatched to any gene: 10. Germline loops: CDR1 LNHDA, CDR2 SQIVND (reference sequence). This CDR3 spans 15 amino acids. The CDR3 DNA reads TGTGCCAGTAGTACGACCCAAGGGGGCCGGCAGCCCCAGCATTTT. This sequence encodes CASSTTQGGRQPQHF.

This chain links TRBV11-3 with TRBJ2-3; D may be TRBD1 or TRBD2 (5 bases each). The CDR3 contains 17 residues. Trimming removed 3 bases from V and 3 bases from J, with 19 bases in between. Germline lookup yields CDR1 SGHNT and CDR2 YENEEA. The CDR3 region is CASSFGFRDPGTDTQYF. Here the CDR3 DNA reads TGTGCCAGCAGCTTTGGGTTCCGGGACCCTGGGACAGATACGCAGTATTTT. Together with reference TRBV11-3 and TRBJ2-3, the CDR3 gives the full variable domain: EAGVVQSPRYKIIEKKQPVAFWCNPISGHNTLYWYLQNLGQGPELLIRYENEEAVDDSQLPKDRFSAERLKGVDSTLKIQPAELGDSAVYLCASSFGFRDPGTDTQYFGPGTRLTVL.

The J gene is TRBJ2-7, the V gene TRBV4-1; TRBD1 matches 7 bases. J gave up 3 bases and V 1 base, and 6 bases lay outside the gene matches. Germline V gene data show CDR1 as MGHRA and CDR2 as YSYEKL. This CDR3 comprises 15 residues. The CDR3 region has the DNA TGCGCCAGCAGCCAAGCAACAGGGGTTAGCTACGAGCAGTACTTC. Its translation is CASSQATGVSYEQYF.